The clone carrying this T cell receptor beta chain was counted many times. Antigen: not known. General study points: The TCR gene usage of tumor memory CD4+ T cells clustered together with blood and lymph node memory CD4+ cells and with lymph node naive CD4+ cells. Greatest tumor Treg TCR overlap was with tumor naive CD4+ cells.

Trimming stripped 2 bases from V and 9 bases from J, with 11 bases between. The CDR3 covers 13 residues. Germline V CDR1 and CDR2: SGHTA, FQGNSA. Cells sorted as Tregs were CD4+, CD25+ and CD127-/low. Full-length variable regions came from constant-region reverse primers plus semi-nested Nested Universal Primer A PCR. From the 5' RACE reads, TCRdb called clonotypes with MiXCR, one entry per CDR3 protein. There are tens of thousands of distinct CDR3 sequences in the sample; roughly 28% occur only once, and approximately 2% lies in the top ten. J is TRBJ2-4 and V is TRBV7-2, with D possibly TRBD2 on 6 matching bases. This sequence originates from a female donor with breast cancer. Sample: tumor-infiltrating Tregs sorted from the breast tumor. The CDR3: CASSLHGTRIQYF. CDR3 nucleotide sequence: TGTGCCAGCAGCTTACATGGGACTCGCATTCAGTACTTC.